The 5 T cell receptor beta chains in this list originate from one sample, sequenced in a study of cytomegalovirus exposure and HLA in healthy donors. Researchers ran the PCR with 60 Vbeta and 13 Jbeta primers. Profiled with immunoSEQ multiplex PCR; TCRdb holds only in-frame clones, not every one. The sample includes approximately 56,000 clones, roughly 72% of them seen just once. Sample: PBMCs. These receptors all come from a woman between 45 and 60 years old in good health and CMV-seropositive.

Comments on this clone: Additional DNA sequences in this sample encode the identical CDR3. The chain links TRBV4-3 to TRBJ2-3; D not resolved. The germline V and J ends were trimmed by 3 bases and 2 bases, with 9 bases remaining between them. CDR3 length equals 14 residues. Per germline, CDR1 LGHNA and CDR2 YSLEER. Written as DNA, the CDR3 is TGCGCCAGCAGCCAGCAACGGTACACAGATACGCAGTATTTT. It codes for CASSQQRYTDTQYF.

This chain links TRBV5-1 with TRBJ2-7, with D perhaps TRBD1 (6 bases). There are 12 residues in the CDR3. Trimming pared 4 bases from V and 3 bases from J, leaving 8 bases between. Germline V gene sequence: CDR1 SGHRS, CDR2 YFSETQ. Written as DNA, the CDR3 is TGCGCCAGCAGCACACAGGGCTACGAGCAGTACTTC. Its protein is CASSTQGYEQYF.

The chain has TRBV5-4 and TRBJ2-1; 8 nucleotides agree with TRBD1. The CDR3 runs to 14 residues. The J segment lost 8 bases and the V segment lost 4 bases, leaving 8 bases of the junction unmatched. Germline values: CDR1 SGHNT, CDR2 YYREEE (reference sequence). CDR3 in DNA: TGTGCCAGCAGCGAGGGACAGGCCGGTGATGAGCAGTTCTTC. Its protein product is CASSEGQAGDEQFF. Looking up the rest from reference TRBV5-4 and TRBJ2-1 gives the full variable domain: ETGVTQSPTHLIKTRGQQVTLRCSSQSGHNTVSWYQQALGQGPQFIFQYYREEENGRGNFPPRFSGLQFPNYSSELNVNALELDDSALYLCASSEGQAGDEQFFGPGTRLTVL.

This clone has just one count. The chain joins TRBV9 to TRBJ2-2; 12 positions match TRBD2. The trim removed 3 bases at V and 4 bases at J, leaving 10 bases unmatched. This CDR3 has 18 amino acids. CDR1 is SGDLS and CDR2 is YYNGEE in the germline V gene. CDR3 sequence (DNA): TGTGCCAGCAGCGCAACCCTCCTGACTAGCGGGAGCACCGGGGAGCTGTTTTTT. Amino acids: CASSATLLTSGSTGELFF.

The V call is TRBV4-2, the J call TRBJ1-5; D perhaps matches TRBD1 (5 bases). The germline gives CDR1 LGHNA, CDR2 YNFKEQ. The CDR3 has 13 amino acids. Trimming cost V 0 bases and J 11 bases, with 11 bases left between them. The CDR3 spells CASSQDRGASQHF. For the CDR3, the DNA is TGTGCCAGCAGCCAAGATAGGGGCGCGTCCCAGCATTTT.